This TCR beta chain is drawn from a study of blood T cell repertoires in COVID-19. Authors' data handling: Reference gene primer amplification yielded estimated nucleated cell counts. Sequenced by immunoSEQ multiplex PCR; TCRdb stores in-frame clones only, minus some. V and J calls and clone size are given by that table; D and trimming were obtained from the DNA. Of 250,000 or so clones listed, approximately 81% are singletons. The CDR3 is made up of 14 amino acids. Trimming left V 2 bases short and J 2 bases short, with 9 bases between. Germline V gives CDR1 MNHEY, CDR2 SVGEGT. The receptor's source is a man between 60 and 75 years old with acute or convalescent COVID-19. Sequencing was performed on peripheral blood. The rearrangement links TRBV6-2 or TRBV6-3 to TRBJ1-2; D perhaps matches TRBD1 (5 bases). CDR3 residues: CASSYEGANYGYTF. For the CDR3, the DNA is TGTGCCAGCAGTTACGAAGGGGCGAACTATGGCTACACCTTC.